This record looks at one TCR beta chain sequence and its context. The clone's antigen remains unknown. No much larger clonotype is one base removed from it; base qualities were not supplied. The CDR3 runs 14 residues from the cysteine to the phenylalanine. Only CDR3 DNA remains: 42 bases, in frame from the first base. According to the germline V gene (reference sequence), CDR1 reads MNHEY and CDR2 reads SMNVEV. V is shortened by 2 bases, J by 3 bases, and the region joining them spans 11 bases. This entry belongs to a study of blood T cells in healthy people across ages (dated by TCRdb to the mid-2010s). With respect to the entire study: Template switching captured roughly one uniquely barcoded TCR beta cDNA molecule per two T cells in model experiments. Using deep sequencing normalized with unique cDNA molecular identifiers, the study measured how TCR beta repertoire diversity changes with age. The donors were divided into four age groups: young (average approximately 17 years), middle-aged (under 40), aged (62) and long-lived (around 87). Donors of different ages were randomly distributed across sequencing lanes to avoid experimental bias. The study analyzed two additional independent replicas of 1 million unique cDNA reads from the same blood draw for two donors, one aged 18 to 30 and one aged 80 or older. Study-wide findings and limitations: Because donor CMV infection status was unknown, age-related changes in expanded clonotypes were potentially confounded. Total diversity estimates from one million sequenced T cells were considered lower bounds and underestimates. Compared with the aged group, more naive CD4+ T cells, fewer expanded clones and increased TCR diversity were shown by the long-lived group, suggesting age selection. Bulk unsorted PBMC profiling prevented conclusive comparison of naive and antigen-experienced compartments. A strong correlation was found between observed TCR beta diversity and the percentage of naive T cells measured by flow cytometry. As age increased, observed TCR beta diversity per million T cells dropped in a roughly linear way, and a significant reduction was already evident by age roughly 40.

The library was built by means of 5' RACE. Sequencing relied on an Illumina HiSeq 2500. A second PCR of roughly 7 to 11 cycles was run with a J-beta primer mix and a sample-barcoded 5' primer. A template-switch 5' adaptor carrying 12 random nucleotides introduced a unique molecular identifier onto each TCR beta cDNA molecule. Each sample yielded at least 3 million CDR3-containing paired-end reads. All of the RNA was converted into first-strand cDNA using the Mint cDNA synthesis kit, with a TRBC-specific oligonucleotide serving as the primer. After uracil-DNA glycosylase treatment, a first 18-cycle PCR used universal primers M1SS and BC2_uni_R on all cDNA. On the study's bioinformatics: Each sample was normalized by randomly selecting 1 million high-quality reads, each carrying a distinct molecular identifier. Reads with shared molecular identifiers were discarded instead of being binned into consensus sequences. MiTCR, run with a Q25 quality threshold and the strictest error-elimination algorithm, handled CDR3 identification, clonotype clustering and error correction. A nonparametric unseen species model with Euler transformation was used to estimate a lower bound on total TCR beta diversity. In-frame beta chains were kept once TCRdb had trimmed the public reads at Q25 with fastp and called clones with MiXCR. Entries are consolidated by CDR3 protein sequence, retaining the most common genes and DNA. TCRdb, not the original authors, processed these V and J calls. The sample data list about 1,600,000 distinct CDR3 sequences, and 42% of these were observed just once. Clones ranked in the top ten supply around 8% of the sample.

The roughly 38 donors, aged roughly 6 to 95 years, were systemically healthy Caucasian individuals from Russia. Each donor gave ten milliliters of peripheral blood, drawn into EDTA-treated Vacutainer tubes. Ficoll-Paque density-gradient centrifugation was used to isolate PBMCs, with at least 6.5 million per sample. Trizol reagent was used to extract total RNA from the PBMCs, yielding at least 5.5 micrograms per sample. For every donor, flow cytometry on a PBMC aliquot measured the percentage of naive CD45RAhigh/CD27high T cells. The material sequenced was blood. The sequence derives from a woman between 18 and 29 years old in good health. The rearrangement combines TRBV27 with TRBJ2-7; the D segment cannot be called with confidence. The DNA sequence follows: TGTGCCAGCAGTTTAGGTCACCTGGACTACGAGCAGTACTTC. Protein translation: CASSLGHLDYEQYF.